The 8 T cell receptor beta chains presented below share a single source sample, sequenced in a study of shared clonotypes between healthy human individuals. Repertoires were generated with immunoSEQ multiplex PCR, while TCRdb's copy carries only in-frame clones and drops some. The table records roughly 2.5 million clones, approximately 90% of them present only once. The specimen was naive CD4+ T cells sorted from blood. Subset described: CD45RA+ positively selected. These receptors were taken from a young man in good health.

V and J are TRBV18 and TRBJ2-4; 7 bases are shared with TRBD1. CDR1 is KGHSH, CDR2 LQKENI, per germline. CDR3 length: 13 residues. The junction had 4 bases not matched to a gene; V was cut back by 6 bases and J by 5 bases. CDR3 DNA sequence: TGTGCCAGCTCGCATGGACAGGAAAACATTCAGTACTTC. Its translation: CASSHGQENIQYF.

This rearrangement joins TRBV11-3 to TRBJ1-6; no clear D gene. The CDR3 has 13 amino acids. The V end lost 9 bases, the J end lost 0 bases, and 6 bases lay between the germline ends. The germline V gene has CDR1 SGHNT and CDR2 YENEEA. CDR3 protein: CASQSSYNSPLHF. In DNA, the CDR3 is TGTGCCAGTCAGAGCTCCTATAATTCACCCCTCCACTTT.

The chain couples TRBV6-5 to TRBJ2-5; no definite D call. This CDR3 contains 13 residues. CDR1 is MNHEY, CDR2 SVGAGI, per germline. V was clipped by 5 bases and J by 4 bases, with 11 bases between them. The chain's CDR3 is CASSPTLRETQYF. The CDR3 DNA reads TGTGCCAGCAGTCCAACCCTCAGAGAGACCCAGTACTTC.

The rearrangement uses TRBV18 and TRBJ2-5, with a tentative D call TRBD2 (6 bases). The DNA end favors TRBJ2-7, so the J call may be wrong. CDR1 and CDR2 (germline): KGHSH, LQKENI. The CDR3 is made up of 14 amino acids. This CDR3 is CASSPRRDSYEQYF. CDR3 DNA: TGTGCCAGCTCACCACGCAGGGACTCTTACGAGCAGTACTTC.

Of note for this clone: This CDR3 is also generated by other DNA sequences in the sample. This chain connects TRBV11-2 to TRBJ2-5; D gene ambiguous. The CDR3 is 10 residues long. Trimming cost V 8 bases and J 5 bases, with 6 bases left between them. Germline V lookup: CDR1 SGHAT, CDR2 FQNNGV. The CDR3 loop is CASSRETQYF. Here the CDR3 DNA reads TGTGCCAGCTCCCGGGAGACCCAGTACTTC. Full variable domain (outside the CDR3, taken from reference TRBV11-2 and TRBJ2-5): EAGVAQSPRYKIIEKRQSVAFWCNPISGHATLYWYQQILGQGPKLLIQFQNNGVVDDSQLPKDRFSAERLKGVDSTLKIQPAKLEDSAVYLCASSRETQYFGPGTRLLVL.

The chain carries TRBV2 and TRBJ2-7, with 7 positions matching TRBD2. The CDR3 extends over 12 amino acids. CDR1 SNHLY and CDR2 FYNNEI come from the germline V gene. The J segment lost 5 bases and the V segment lost 6 bases, leaving 4 bases of the junction unmatched. This CDR3 is CASSVGGDEQYF. CDR3 in DNA: TGTGCCAGCAGCGTTGGGGGGGACGAGCAGTACTTC.

This chain links TRBV6-5 with TRBJ2-7; 7 nucleotides agree with TRBD1. Germline-derived CDR1 and CDR2 are MNHEY and SVGAGI. The CDR3 loop spans 15 amino acids. The V and J ends lost 2 bases and 2 bases, in that order; junction bases with no gene match: 6. The CDR3 DNA follows: TGTGCCAGCAGTTACCTGACAGGGCCAACCTACGAGCAGTACTTC. Its protein is CASSYLTGPTYEQYF.

This clone was found once. The chain combines TRBV4-3 with TRBJ1-5; TRBD1 matches at 8 bases. Germline V gene data show CDR1 as LGHNA and CDR2 as YSLEER. The CDR3 is 17 residues long. V lost 0 bases, J lost 0 bases, and 4 bases stayed unmatched. CDR3 nucleotide sequence: TGCGCCAGCAGCCAAGATACAGGGGGATATAGCAATCAGCCCCAGCATTTT. Translated, it gives CASSQDTGGYSNQPQHF.